What follows is one TCR beta chain and its context. This entry belongs to a study of CD8 T cells in Susac syndrome. RNA totalling 0.5 to 1 ug underwent reverse transcription with random hexamers. An immunoSEQ multiplex PCR generated amplified TCR beta CDR3 products spanning 54 Vbeta and 13 Jbeta. One entry per CDR3 protein results from TCRdb running MiXCR on the immunoSEQ multiplex PCR reads. This table has 170,000 or so distinct CDR3 sequences, roughly 92% appearing once. The CDR3 runs 14 residues. Losses at the gene ends were 2 bases for V and 1 base for J; bases not matched to a gene: 2. Germline V gives CDR1 GTSNPN, CDR2 SVGIG (reference sequence).

This receptor was taken from a human donor with multiple sclerosis. The chain employs TRBV30 and TRBJ1-1; 9 bases are a match to TRBD1. Material: CD4+ T cells from PBMCs. Here the CDR3 DNA reads TGTGCCTGGAGTTCGGGACAGGGGAACACTGAAGCTTTCTTT. Translating it yields CAWSSGQGNTEAFF.